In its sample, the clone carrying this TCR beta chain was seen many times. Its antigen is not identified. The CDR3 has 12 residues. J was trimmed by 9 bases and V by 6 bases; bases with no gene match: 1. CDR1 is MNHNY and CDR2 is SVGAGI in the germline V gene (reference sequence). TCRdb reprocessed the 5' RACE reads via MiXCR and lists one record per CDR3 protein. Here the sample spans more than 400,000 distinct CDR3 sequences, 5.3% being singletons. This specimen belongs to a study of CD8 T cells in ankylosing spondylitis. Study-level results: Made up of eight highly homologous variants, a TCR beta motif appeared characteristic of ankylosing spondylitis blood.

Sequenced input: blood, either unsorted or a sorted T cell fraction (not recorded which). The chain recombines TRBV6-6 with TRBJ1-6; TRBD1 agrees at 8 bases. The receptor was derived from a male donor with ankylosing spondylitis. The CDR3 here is CASRGQGSPLHF. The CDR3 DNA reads TGTGCCAGCAGAGGACAGGGTTCACCCCTCCACTTT.